This T cell receptor beta chain was obtained from a study of cytomegalovirus exposure and HLA in healthy donors. V was trimmed by 2 bases and J by 1 base, leaving 15 bases between them. Germline CDR1 MNHNS, CDR2 SASEGT. This CDR3 has 17 residues. Points on this clone: Its target is unknown.

Assay used: immunoSEQ multiplex PCR; TCRdb lists only in-frame clones, some missing. Here the sample spans 95,000 to 150,000 clones, around 94% being singletons. Study-wide results and limits: Generally TCR sequences proved uncommon, though certain public TCRs appeared in numerous donors. First-cohort TCR clusters were later found to tend to co-occur in the 90 to 150 validation repertoires.

While the first cohort had fewer than 850 subjects, the donors belonged to the separate validation cohort of over a hundred subjects. The chain carries TRBV6-1 and TRBJ2-1; tentative D call: TRBD2 (6 bases). Sequencing was done on a sample of PBMCs. This receptor was taken from a woman aged 18-29 years in good health and CMV-seronegative. CDR3 protein: CASSEHGGSGSYNEQFF. The CDR3 DNA sequence: TGTGCCAGCAGTGAACATGGGGGGTCGGGGTCCTACAATGAGCAGTTCTTC.